A selection of T cell receptor beta chains follows, all from one sample in a study of metastatic and nonmetastatic thyroid tumors. Through MiXCR, TCRdb re-clonotyped the PCR reads. The sample shows 7,000 to 9,500 clones, roughly a fifth of them seen only once. The sample taken for sequencing was adjacent normal tissue. These receptors all come from a female donor with papillary thyroid cancer or a benign thyroid nodule (not recorded which). Some clones in this sample may be carry-over from other donors' samples. Both conserved end residues are part of each CDR3. D genes are given only for firm matches. Expanded clones are given a class, and other clones once, few, many or no size at all.

j_call d_call v_call clone_size cdr3_nt cdr3_aa
TRBJ2-7 NA TRBV5-1 many TGCGCCAGCAGCCCCCGGGACATAACCTACGAGCAGTACTTC CASSPRDITYEQYF
TRBJ2-7 NA TRBV6-1 few TGTGCCAGCAGATCATCCTCCTACGAGCAGTACTTC CASRSSSYEQYF
TRBJ2-1 TRBD2 TRBV2 NA TGTGCCAGCAGTCGGACTAGCGGTGACAATGAGCAGTTCTTC CASSRTSGDNEQFF
TRBJ2-7 TRBD1 TRBV9 many TGTGCCAGCAGCTTCCGGGACAGTAGCTACGAGCAGTACTTC CASSFRDSSYEQYF
TRBJ2-7 NA TRBV12-3/TRBV12-4 NA TGTGCCAGCAGTTTCAGGGGCGGGGGTGCGGAGGAGCAGTACTTC CASSFRGGGAEEQYF
TRBJ2-1 TRBD1 TRBV6-1 NA TGTGCCAGCCGACCCCGGGACAGTGTCTCTATCTCCTACAATGAGCAGTTCTTC CASRPRDSVSISYNEQFF
TRBJ2-5 TRBD1 TRBV4-1 many TGCGCCAGCAGCCGTGACAGGGGGTGGGAGACCCAGTACTTC CASSRDRGWETQYF
TRBJ2-1 TRBD2 TRBV6-1 medium-sized TGTGCCAGCAGGAAATCGACTAGCGGGGGGGGCCCCTTTTACAATGAGCAGTTCTTC CASRKSTSGGGPFYNEQFF
TRBJ2-3 NA TRBV12-5 few TGTGCTAGTGGTTTGGTAGTGGGCACAGATACGCAGTATTTT CASGLVVGTDTQYF
TRBJ1-5 TRBD1 TRBV5-4 many TGTGCCAGCAGCTCGGACAGGGGCATTGGGCCCCAGCATTTT CASSSDRGIGPQHF
TRBJ2-1 NA TRBV6-6 NA TGTGCCAGCAGTTACTCGAAATCTCCGGGTCCCAATGAGCAGTTCTTC CASSYSKSPGPNEQFF
TRBJ2-5 NA TRBV6-1 NA TGTGCCAGCCGGGTTCGAGAGGGGGGGGGGACCCAGTACTTC CASRVREGGGTQYF
TRBJ1-5 NA TRBV5-1 medium-sized TGCGCCAGCAGTCTGGAGGGGGACCGGGATCAGCCCCAGCATTTT CASSLEGDRDQPQHF
TRBJ1-4 NA TRBV6-1 NA TGTGCCAGGAGACGACAGGCGTGGGGTGAAAAACTGTTTTTT CARRRQAWGEKLFF
TRBJ1-2 NA TRBV29-1 many TGCAGCGTAACCGTCGGGGTGTCCTACACCTTC CSVTVGVSYTF
TRBJ1-2 NA TRBV29-1 many TGCAGCGTTGAAGTCCCACGGCAAGGGGCCTACTATGGCTACACCTTC CSVEVPRQGAYYGYTF
TRBJ2-7 TRBD2 TRBV6-1 few TGTGCCAGCAGTCCCACCGGCGGGAGTTACGAGCAGTACTTC CASSPTGGSYEQYF
TRBJ2-2 NA TRBV27 few TGTGCCAGCAGTTGGGCAGCCAACACCGGGGAGCTGTTTTTT CASSWAANTGELFF
TRBJ2-1 TRBD1 TRBV7-9 medium-sized TGTGCCAGCAGCCCAACAGGGGGCGAAACCTTCAATGAGCAGTTCTTC CASSPTGGETFNEQFF
TRBJ1-1 NA TRBV11-2 NA TGTGCCAGCAGCTTAATCGCGGGTACCCCGGGAGCTTTCTTT CASSLIAGTPGAFF
TRBJ2-3 TRBD2 TRBV5-1 many TGCGCCAGCGCAAACGGGGGGGCCCACGATACGCAGTATTTT CASANGGAHDTQYF
TRBJ2-2 NA TRBV14 many TGTGCCAGCAGCCTTCTTTTCGGCAGGGGGGACACCGGGGAGCTGTTTTTT CASSLLFGRGDTGELFF
TRBJ1-2 NA TRBV5-1 NA NA CASSCAWGQGVYGYTF
TRBJ2-3 NA TRBV2 medium-sized TGTGCCAGCAAGGTCCGGCTAAGCACAGATACGCAGTATTTT CASKVRLSTDTQYF
TRBJ1-2 NA TRBV19 few TGTGCCAGTAGGCCAACTTTTGATGGGGGGTATGGCTACACCTTC CASRPTFDGGYGYTF
TRBJ2-1 TRBD2 TRBV5-1 many TGCGCCAGCAGCTCTACTTTAGCGGGAGGGCCAGCCAATGAGCAGTTCTTC CASSSTLAGGPANEQFF